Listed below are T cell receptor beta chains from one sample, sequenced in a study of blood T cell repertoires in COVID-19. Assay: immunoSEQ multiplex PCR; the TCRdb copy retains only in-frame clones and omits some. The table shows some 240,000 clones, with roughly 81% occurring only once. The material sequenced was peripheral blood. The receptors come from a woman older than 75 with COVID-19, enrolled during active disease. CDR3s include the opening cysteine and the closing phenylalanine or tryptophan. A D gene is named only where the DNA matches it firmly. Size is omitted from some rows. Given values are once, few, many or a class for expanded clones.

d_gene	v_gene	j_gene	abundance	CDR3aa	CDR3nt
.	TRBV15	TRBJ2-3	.	CATSPRGANTQYF	TGTGCCACCAGCCCACGGGGGGCAAATACGCAGTATTTT
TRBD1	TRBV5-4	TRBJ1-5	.	CASSLASGGRNQPQHF	TGTGCCAGCAGCTTGGCCTCAGGGGGGAGGAATCAGCCCCAGCATTTT
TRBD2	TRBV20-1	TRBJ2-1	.	CSARLAGGQFF	TGCAGTGCTAGATTAGCGGGGGGACAGTTCTTC
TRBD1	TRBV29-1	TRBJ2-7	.	CSVEAGQGYEQYF	TGCAGCGTTGAAGCCGGACAGGGCTACGAGCAGTACTTC
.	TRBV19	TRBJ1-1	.	CASKVTSLAEAFF	TGTGCCAGTAAGGTAACCTCACTAGCCGAAGCTTTCTTT
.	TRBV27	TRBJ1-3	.	CASSIWRSGNTIYF	TGTGCCAGCAGTATATGGCGGTCTGGAAACACCATATATTTT
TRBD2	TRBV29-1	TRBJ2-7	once	CSALGTSGTYEQYF	TGCAGCGCCCTTGGGACTAGCGGGACCTACGAGCAGTACTTC
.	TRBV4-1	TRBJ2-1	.	CASSQDDALAGYNEQFF	TGCGCCAGCAGCCAAGACGACGCCCTTGCAGGGTACAATGAGCAGTTCTTC
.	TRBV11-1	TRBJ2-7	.	CASSRTSTPYEQYF	TGTGCCAGCAGCCGGACTTCCACCCCTTACGAGCAGTACTTC
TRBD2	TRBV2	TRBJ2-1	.	CASSFDLAGRLNEQFF	TGTGCCAGCAGTTTTGACCTAGCGGGGAGACTCAATGAGCAGTTCTTC
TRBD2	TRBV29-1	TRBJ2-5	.	CSVERRLAGEQETQYF	TGCAGCGTTGAACGGAGACTAGCGGGAGAGCAAGAGACCCAGTACTTC
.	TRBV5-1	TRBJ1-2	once	CASSLEGSVYGYTF	TGCGCCAGCAGCTTGGAAGGGAGTGTCTATGGCTACACCTTC
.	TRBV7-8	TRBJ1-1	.	CASSLDLGGPEAFF	TGTGCCAGCAGCTTAGATTTGGGGGGTCCTGAAGCTTTCTTT
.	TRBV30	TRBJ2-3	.	CAWSVLAGITDTQYF	TGTGCCTGGAGTGTACTCGCGGGGATCACAGATACGCAGTATTTT
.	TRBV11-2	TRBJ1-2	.	CASSLLRTANYGYTF	TGTGCCAGCAGCTTGCTTAGGACAGCTAACTATGGCTACACCTTC
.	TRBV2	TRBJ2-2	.	CASSQTYTGELFF	TGTGCCAGCAGCCAAACTTACACCGGGGAGCTGTTTTTT
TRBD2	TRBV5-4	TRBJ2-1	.	CASSLGLAGNEQFF	TGTGCCAGCAGCTTGGGACTAGCAGGAAATGAGCAGTTCTTC
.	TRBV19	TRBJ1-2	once	CASSTTGPGYYGYTF	TGTGCCAGTAGTACCACAGGCCCCGGCTACTATGGCTACACCTTC
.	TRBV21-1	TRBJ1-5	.	CASSKVGKGDSNQPQHF	TGTGCCAGCAGCAAAGTGGGGAAAGGGGATAGCAATCAGCCCCAGCATTTT
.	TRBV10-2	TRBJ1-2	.	CASSDHRWSDGYTF	TGCGCCAGCAGTGACCACAGGTGGTCGGATGGCTACACCTTC
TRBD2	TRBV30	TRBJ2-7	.	CASKGIAGVTEQYF	TGTGCCTCCAAGGGGATAGCGGGAGTAACTGAGCAGTACTTC
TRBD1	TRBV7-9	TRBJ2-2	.	CASRKGATNTGELFF	TGTGCCAGCAGAAAGGGGGCGACGAACACCGGGGAGCTGTTTTTT
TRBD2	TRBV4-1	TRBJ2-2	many	CASSQLTSGSYTGELFF	TGCGCCAGCAGCCAGCTCACTAGCGGGAGCTACACCGGGGAGCTGTTTTTT
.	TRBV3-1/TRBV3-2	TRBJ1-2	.	CASSQGQSLNYGYTF	TGTGCCAGCAGCCAAGGACAGTCGCTTAACTATGGCTACACCTTC
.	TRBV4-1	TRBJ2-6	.	CASSHGSELSGANVLTF	TGCGCCAGCAGCCATGGGAGCGAGCTCTCTGGGGCCAACGTCCTGACTTTC
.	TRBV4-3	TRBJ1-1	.	CASSRGTPGPTEAFF	TGCGCCAGCAGCCGCGGGACCCCGGGTCCCACTGAAGCTTTCTTT
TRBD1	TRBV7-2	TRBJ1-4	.	CASSPGRGPTNEKLFF	TGTGCCAGCAGCCCCGGTAGGGGGCCTACTAATGAAAAACTGTTTTTT
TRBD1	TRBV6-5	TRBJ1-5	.	CASSRRGLGNQPQHF	TGTGCCAGCAGTAGGAGGGGGCTAGGCAATCAGCCCCAGCATTTT
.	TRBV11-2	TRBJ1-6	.	CASSTGTGPHSPLHF	TGTGCCAGCAGCACAGGGACCGGACCCCATTCACCCCTCCACTTT
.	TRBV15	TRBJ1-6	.	CATSRDRRGSPLHF	TGTGCCACCAGCAGAGATAGAAGGGGATCACCCCTCCACTTT
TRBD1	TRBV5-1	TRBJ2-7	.	CASSLTGQGVATYEQYF	TGCGCCAGCAGCTTGACCGGACAGGGAGTAGCGACCTACGAGCAGTACTTC
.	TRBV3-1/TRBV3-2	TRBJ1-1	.	CASSQSNGNTEAFF	TGTGCCAGCAGCCAAAGTAACGGGAACACTGAAGCTTTCTTT
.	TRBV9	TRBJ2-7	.	CASSPLDGSLREEQYF	TGTGCCAGCAGCCCGCTGGACGGGTCGCTACGGGAGGAGCAGTACTTC
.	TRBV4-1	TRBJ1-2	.	CASSQRGSGYTF	TGCGCCAGCAGCCAAAGGGGATCTGGCTACACCTTC
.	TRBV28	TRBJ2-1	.	CASSLPGSSYNEQFF	TGTGCCAGCAGTTTACCGGGGAGCTCCTACAATGAGCAGTTCTTC
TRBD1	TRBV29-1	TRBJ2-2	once	CSVRDRGKVTGELFF	TGCAGCGTTCGGGACAGGGGGAAGGTCACCGGGGAGCTGTTTTTT
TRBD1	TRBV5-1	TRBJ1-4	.	CASSQGQGGGNEKLFF	TGCGCCAGCAGCCAGGGACAGGGTGGAGGTAATGAAAAACTGTTTTTT
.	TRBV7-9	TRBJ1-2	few	CASSLGSGSNYGYTF	TGTGCCAGCAGCTTAGGTTCGGGGTCTAACTATGGCTACACCTTC
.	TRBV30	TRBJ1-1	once	CAWSVPRGEAFF	TGTGCCTGGAGTGTACCTAGAGGAGAAGCTTTCTTT
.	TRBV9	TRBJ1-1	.	CASSVGSLNTEAFF	TGTGCCAGCAGCGTAGGGAGTCTAAACACTGAAGCTTTCTTT
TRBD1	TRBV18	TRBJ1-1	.	CASSQKTGSITEAFF	TGTGCCAGCTCACAAAAGACAGGGAGCATCACTGAAGCTTTCTTT
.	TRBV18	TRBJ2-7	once	CASSPGTGGHEQYF	TGTGCCAGCTCCCCCGGGACGGGGGGCCACGAGCAGTACTTC
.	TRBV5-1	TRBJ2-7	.	CASSSRLGDYRYEQYF	TGCGCCAGCAGCTCCCGACTAGGGGATTATAGGTACGAGCAGTACTTC